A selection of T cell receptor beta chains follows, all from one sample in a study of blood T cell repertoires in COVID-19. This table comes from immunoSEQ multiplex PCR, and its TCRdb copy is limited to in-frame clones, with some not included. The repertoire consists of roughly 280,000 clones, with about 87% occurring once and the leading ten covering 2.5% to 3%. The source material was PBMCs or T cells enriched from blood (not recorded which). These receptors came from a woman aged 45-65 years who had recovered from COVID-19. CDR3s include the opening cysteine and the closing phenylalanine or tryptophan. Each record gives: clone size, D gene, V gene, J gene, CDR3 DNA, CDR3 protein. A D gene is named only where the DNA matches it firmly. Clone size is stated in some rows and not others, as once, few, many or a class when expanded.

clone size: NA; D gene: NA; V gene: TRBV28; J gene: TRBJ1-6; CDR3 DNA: TGTGCCAGCAGGACAGTAAATTCACCCCTCCACTTT; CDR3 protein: CASRTVNSPLHF
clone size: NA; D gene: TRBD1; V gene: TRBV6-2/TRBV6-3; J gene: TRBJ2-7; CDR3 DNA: TGTGCCAGCAGTCAACCGGGACAGGGAAGCGAGCAGTACTTC; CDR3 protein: CASSQPGQGSEQYF
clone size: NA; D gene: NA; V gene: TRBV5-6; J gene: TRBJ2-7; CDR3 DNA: TGTGCCAGCAGCTTGTATGGGGCAGCGATTGGCGAGCAGTACTTC; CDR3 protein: CASSLYGAAIGEQYF
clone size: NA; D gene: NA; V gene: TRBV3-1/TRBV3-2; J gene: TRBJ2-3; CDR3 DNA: TGTGCCAGCAGCCAAGGAAGCTCTAGCGGCACAGATACGCAGTATTTT; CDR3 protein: CASSQGSSSGTDTQYF
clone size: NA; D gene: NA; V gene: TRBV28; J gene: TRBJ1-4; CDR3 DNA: TGTGCCAGCAGTTTATTCGGAGAAATGAATGAAAAACTGTTTTTT; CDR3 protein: CASSLFGEMNEKLFF
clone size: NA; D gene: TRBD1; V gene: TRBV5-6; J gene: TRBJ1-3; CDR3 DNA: TGTGCCAGCAGCTCGTCCGACAGGGCTGGAAACACCATATATTTT; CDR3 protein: CASSSSDRAGNTIYF
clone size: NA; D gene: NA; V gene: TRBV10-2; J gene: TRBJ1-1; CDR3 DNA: TGCGCCAGCAGTGAGGGACAGCCCCATCTCACTGAAGCTTTCTTT; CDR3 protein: CASSEGQPHLTEAFF
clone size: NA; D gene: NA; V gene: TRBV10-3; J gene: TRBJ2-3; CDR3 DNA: TGTGCCATCAGAGGCGGGATGAGCACAGATACGCAGTATTTT; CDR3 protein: CAIRGGMSTDTQYF
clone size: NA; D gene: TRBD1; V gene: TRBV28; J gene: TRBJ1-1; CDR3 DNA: TGTGCCAGCAGTTTCACCGGGACAGGGTGGAACACTGAAGCTTTCTTT; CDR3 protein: CASSFTGTGWNTEAFF
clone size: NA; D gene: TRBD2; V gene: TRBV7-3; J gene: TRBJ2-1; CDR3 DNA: TGTGCCAGCAGCTTAACGGGCGGGAGAACATCCTACAATGAGCAGTTCTTC; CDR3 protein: CASSLTGGRTSYNEQFF
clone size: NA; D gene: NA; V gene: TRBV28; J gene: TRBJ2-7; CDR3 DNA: TGTGCCAGCAGCCAACTGGACAGTCACTACGAGCAGTACTTC; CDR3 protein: CASSQLDSHYEQYF
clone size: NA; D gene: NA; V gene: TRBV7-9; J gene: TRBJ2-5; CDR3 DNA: TGTGCCAGCAGCTTAGGGAAAACCGGGAAAGAGACCCAGTACTTC; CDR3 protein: CASSLGKTGKETQYF
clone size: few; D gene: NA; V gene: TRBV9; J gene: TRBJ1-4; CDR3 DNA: TGTGCCAGCAGCGCAATGACAGGTGTTAATGAAAAACTGTTTTTT; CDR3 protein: CASSAMTGVNEKLFF
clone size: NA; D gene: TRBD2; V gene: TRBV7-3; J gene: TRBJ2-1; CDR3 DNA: TGTGCCAGCAGCCCAACGAGCGGGAGTGGCTACAATGAGCAGTTCTTC; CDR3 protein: CASSPTSGSGYNEQFF
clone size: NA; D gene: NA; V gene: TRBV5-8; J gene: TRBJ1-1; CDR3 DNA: TGTGCCAGCAACCCCCCCCTCGAGAGATCGGGGACTGAAGCTTTCTTT; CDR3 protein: CASNPPLERSGTEAFF
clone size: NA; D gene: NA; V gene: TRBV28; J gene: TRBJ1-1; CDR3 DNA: TGTGCCAGCAGTTTGCGGCAGTTGAACACTGAAGCTTTCTTT; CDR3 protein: CASSLRQLNTEAFF
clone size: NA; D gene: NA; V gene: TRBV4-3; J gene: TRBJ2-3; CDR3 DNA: TGCGCCAGCAGCCTCCGCTGGACTGGCCCCACAGATACGCAGTATTTT; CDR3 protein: CASSLRWTGPTDTQYF
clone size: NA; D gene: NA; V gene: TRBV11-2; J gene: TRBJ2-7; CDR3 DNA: TGTGCCAGCAGCTTAGCGGGGTTCTACGAGCAGTACTTC; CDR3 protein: CASSLAGFYEQYF
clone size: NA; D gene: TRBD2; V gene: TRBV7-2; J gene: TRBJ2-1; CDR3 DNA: TGTGCCAGCAGCTTAGTCGGGACTAGCGGTTACAATGAGCAGTTCTTC; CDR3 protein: CASSLVGTSGYNEQFF
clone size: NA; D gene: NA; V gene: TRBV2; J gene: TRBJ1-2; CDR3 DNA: TGTGCCAGCAGGGAAATTCAGGGGACCTATGGCTACACCTTC; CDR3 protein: CASREIQGTYGYTF
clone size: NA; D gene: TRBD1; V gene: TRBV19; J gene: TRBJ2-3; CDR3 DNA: TGTGCCAGTAGCTCCCTGCGTGCAGGGGGCGCGGATACGCAGTATTTT; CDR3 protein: CASSSLRAGGADTQYF
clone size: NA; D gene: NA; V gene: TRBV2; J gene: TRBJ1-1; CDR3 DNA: TGTGCCAGCACGAGACAATATTATACTGAAGCTTTCTTT; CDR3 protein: CASTRQYYTEAFF
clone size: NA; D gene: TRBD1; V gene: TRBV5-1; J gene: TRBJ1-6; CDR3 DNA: TGCGCCAGCAGCTCGGGACAGCCGGAGGCGGGATCACCCCTCCACTTT; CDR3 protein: CASSSGQPEAGSPLHF
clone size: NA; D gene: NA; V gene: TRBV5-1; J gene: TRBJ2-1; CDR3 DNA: TGCGCCAGCAGCTTTTCAGGGGCCACTCCCCTGGATGAGCAGTTCTTC; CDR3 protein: CASSFSGATPLDEQFF
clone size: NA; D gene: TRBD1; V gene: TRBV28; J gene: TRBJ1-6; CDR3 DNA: TGTGCCAGCATCGGACAGGGAAATTCACCCCTCCACTTT; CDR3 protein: CASIGQGNSPLHF
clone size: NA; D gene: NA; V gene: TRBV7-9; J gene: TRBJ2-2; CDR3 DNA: TGTGCCAGCAGCTTAGTGGGGACAAACACCGGGGAGCTGTTTTTT; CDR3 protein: CASSLVGTNTGELFF
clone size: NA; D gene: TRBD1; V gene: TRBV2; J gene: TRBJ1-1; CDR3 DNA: TGTGCCAGCAGTGTGACAGGGGCCTTAACTGAAGCTTTCTTT; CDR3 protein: CASSVTGALTEAFF